These T cell receptor beta chains were read from a single sample in a study of blood T cell repertoires in COVID-19. The assay was immunoSEQ multiplex PCR, and TCRdb's table has in-frame clones only and misses some. The repertoire consists of about 150,000 clones, with 84% occurring once and the leading ten covering 7% to 9.5%. Sequences were obtained from peripheral blood. Receptors originate from a man aged 30 to 45 with COVID-19, enrolled during active disease. CDR3s include the opening cysteine and the closing phenylalanine or tryptophan. The order of the fields is D gene, V gene, J gene, clone size, CDR3 DNA, CDR3 protein. The D gene is left open where the match is weak. Only some rows state a clone size, as once, few, many or a class for expanded clones.

D gene: .
V gene: TRBV7-9
J gene: TRBJ2-7
clone size: .
CDR3 DNA: TGTGCCAGCAGCGAGGACAGTAGTACCTACGAGCAGTACTTC
CDR3 protein: CASSEDSSTYEQYF

D gene: .
V gene: TRBV13
J gene: TRBJ1-1
clone size: .
CDR3 DNA: TGTGCCACCGAGATCAGGGACACTGAAGCTTTCTTT
CDR3 protein: CATEIRDTEAFF

D gene: TRBD1
V gene: TRBV6-6
J gene: TRBJ1-5
clone size: .
CDR3 DNA: TGTGCCAGCAGCCGGACAGGGGTTAGGGGCAATCAGCCCCAGCATTTT
CDR3 protein: CASSRTGVRGNQPQHF

D gene: TRBD2
V gene: TRBV7-2
J gene: TRBJ2-7
clone size: .
CDR3 DNA: TGTGCCAGCAGCTTAGAACGGGCTAGCGGGGCCTCCTACGAGCAGTACTTC
CDR3 protein: CASSLERASGASYEQYF

D gene: .
V gene: TRBV28
J gene: TRBJ1-4
clone size: .
CDR3 DNA: TGTGCCAGCAGTTTACTTGCAGGGGCAGGCGAAAAACTGTTTTTT
CDR3 protein: CASSLLAGAGEKLFF

D gene: .
V gene: TRBV5-6
J gene: TRBJ1-6
clone size: .
CDR3 DNA: TGTGCCAGCAGCTTGGCCGGCCAGGGCTTGGTTTCACCCCTCCACTTT
CDR3 protein: CASSLAGQGLVSPLHF

D gene: .
V gene: TRBV14
J gene: TRBJ1-4
clone size: .
CDR3 DNA: TGTGCCAGCAGCCAAGTTCTCTCGGGAAGTGAAAAACTGTTTTTT
CDR3 protein: CASSQVLSGSEKLFF

D gene: TRBD2
V gene: TRBV5-6
J gene: TRBJ2-7
clone size: .
CDR3 DNA: TGTGCCAGCAGCTCCGCTAGCGGGAGCTACGAGCAGTACTTC
CDR3 protein: CASSSASGSYEQYF

D gene: .
V gene: TRBV10-3
J gene: TRBJ2-7
clone size: .
CDR3 DNA: TGTGCCATCAATAAAAAGGGGGGGTCCTACGAGCAGTACTTC
CDR3 protein: CAINKKGGSYEQYF

D gene: .
V gene: TRBV6-2/TRBV6-3
J gene: TRBJ1-5
clone size: few
CDR3 DNA: TGTGCCAGCAGTTACAAGGGGTCAGGGTGGCCCCAGCATTTT
CDR3 protein: CASSYKGSGWPQHF

D gene: .
V gene: TRBV5-1
J gene: TRBJ2-3
clone size: .
CDR3 DNA: TGCGCCAGCAGCTTGGCGGGACAGGGTTGGAGACTAGCGGGTTCAGATACGCAGTATTTT
CDR3 protein: CASSLAGQGWRLAGSDTQYF

D gene: .
V gene: TRBV6-6
J gene: TRBJ1-5
clone size: .
CDR3 DNA: TGTGCCAGCAGCTACCAAGGGGGGGTGGGTCAGCCCCAGCATTTT
CDR3 protein: CASSYQGGVGQPQHF

D gene: .
V gene: TRBV19
J gene: TRBJ1-5
clone size: .
CDR3 DNA: TGTGCCAGTAGTATAGAAAGGGGGTTCCAGGGCTCTTATCAGCCCCAGCATTTT
CDR3 protein: CASSIERGFQGSYQPQHF

D gene: .
V gene: TRBV28
J gene: TRBJ2-2
clone size: few
CDR3 DNA: TGTGCCAGCAGGAACAGGGAGCTGTTTTTT
CDR3 protein: CASRNRELFF

D gene: .
V gene: TRBV5-1
J gene: TRBJ2-1
clone size: .
CDR3 DNA: TGCGCCAGCAGCCCGTTACTCGCCCGCAATGAGCAGTTCTTC
CDR3 protein: CASSPLLARNEQFF

D gene: .
V gene: TRBV28
J gene: TRBJ2-1
clone size: .
CDR3 DNA: TGTGCCAGCAGGTCTCAGGGAAATGAGCAGTTCTTC
CDR3 protein: CASRSQGNEQFF

D gene: .
V gene: TRBV12-3/TRBV12-4
J gene: TRBJ2-2
clone size: .
CDR3 DNA: TGTGCCAGCGTCGGGATGTCCGGCGGGGAGCTGTTTTTT
CDR3 protein: CASVGMSGGELFF

D gene: .
V gene: TRBV7-6
J gene: TRBJ1-1
clone size: .
CDR3 DNA: TGTGCCAGCATCCAAGGAACGGAGGCTGACACTGAAGCTTTCTTT
CDR3 protein: CASIQGTEADTEAFF

D gene: TRBD1
V gene: TRBV28
J gene: TRBJ1-5
clone size: .
CDR3 DNA: TGTGCCAGCAGTTACACAGGGGGCTCTCAGCCCCAGCATTTT
CDR3 protein: CASSYTGGSQPQHF

D gene: TRBD2
V gene: TRBV5-8
J gene: TRBJ2-1
clone size: .
CDR3 DNA: TGTGCCAGCGCTGGAGAGCGGGAGGGCCTCAATGAGCAGTTCTTC
CDR3 protein: CASAGEREGLNEQFF

D gene: TRBD2
V gene: TRBV9
J gene: TRBJ2-2
clone size: .
CDR3 DNA: TGTGCCAGCAGCGTATCGGGTAGCGGGAGGGCCGGGGAGCTGTTTTTT
CDR3 protein: CASSVSGSGRAGELFF

D gene: .
V gene: TRBV7-3
J gene: TRBJ2-1
clone size: .
CDR3 DNA: TGTGCCAGCAGCCCCCGCCGTGGGCGTAGCTCCTACAATGAGCAGTTCTTC
CDR3 protein: CASSPRRGRSSYNEQFF